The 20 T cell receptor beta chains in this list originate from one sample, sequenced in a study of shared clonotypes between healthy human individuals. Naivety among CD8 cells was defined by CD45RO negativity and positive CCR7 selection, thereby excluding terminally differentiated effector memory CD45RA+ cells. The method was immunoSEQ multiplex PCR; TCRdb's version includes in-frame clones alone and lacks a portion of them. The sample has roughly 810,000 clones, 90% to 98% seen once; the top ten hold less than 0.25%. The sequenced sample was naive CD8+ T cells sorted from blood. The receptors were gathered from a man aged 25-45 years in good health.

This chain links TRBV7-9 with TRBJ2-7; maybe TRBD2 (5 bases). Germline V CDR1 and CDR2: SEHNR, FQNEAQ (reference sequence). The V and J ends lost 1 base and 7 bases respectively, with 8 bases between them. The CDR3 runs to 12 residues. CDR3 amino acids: CASSLEEGEQYF. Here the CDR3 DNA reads TGTGCCAGCAGCTTAGAAGAGGGTGAGCAGTACTTC.

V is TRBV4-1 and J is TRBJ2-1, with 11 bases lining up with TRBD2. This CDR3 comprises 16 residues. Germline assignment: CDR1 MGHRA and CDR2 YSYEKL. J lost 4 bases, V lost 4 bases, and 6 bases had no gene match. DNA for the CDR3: TGCGCCAGCAGCCCTTCTAGCGGGAGGCCTTACAATGAGCAGTTCTTC. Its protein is CASSPSSGRPYNEQFF.

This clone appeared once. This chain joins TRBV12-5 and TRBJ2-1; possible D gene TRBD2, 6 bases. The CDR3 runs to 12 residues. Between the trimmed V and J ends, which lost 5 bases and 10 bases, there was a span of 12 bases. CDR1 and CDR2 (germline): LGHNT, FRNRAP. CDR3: CASGRDSGEQFF. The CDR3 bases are TGTGCTAGTGGTCGGGACTCCGGGGAGCAGTTCTTC.

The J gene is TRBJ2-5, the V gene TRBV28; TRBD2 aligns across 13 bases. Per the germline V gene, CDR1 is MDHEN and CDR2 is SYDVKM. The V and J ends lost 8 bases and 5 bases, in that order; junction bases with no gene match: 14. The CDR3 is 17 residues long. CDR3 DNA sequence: TGTGCCAGCGCCTTGCAACTAGCGGGAGGGCCGGTCGAGACCCAGTACTTC. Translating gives CASALQLAGGPVETQYF.

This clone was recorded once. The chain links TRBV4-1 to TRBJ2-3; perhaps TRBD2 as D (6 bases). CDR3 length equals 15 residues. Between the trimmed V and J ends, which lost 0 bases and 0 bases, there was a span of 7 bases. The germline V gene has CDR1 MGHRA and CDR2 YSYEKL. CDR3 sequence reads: CASSQESGSTDTQYF. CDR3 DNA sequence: TGCGCCAGCAGCCAAGAGAGCGGGAGCACAGATACGCAGTATTTT.

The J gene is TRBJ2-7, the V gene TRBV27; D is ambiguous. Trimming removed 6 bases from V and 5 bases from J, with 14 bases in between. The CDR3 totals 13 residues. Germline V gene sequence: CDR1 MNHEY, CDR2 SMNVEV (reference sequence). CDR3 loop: CASRTLGPHEQYF. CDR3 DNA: TGTGCCAGCAGGACGCTGGGCCCCCACGAGCAGTACTTC.

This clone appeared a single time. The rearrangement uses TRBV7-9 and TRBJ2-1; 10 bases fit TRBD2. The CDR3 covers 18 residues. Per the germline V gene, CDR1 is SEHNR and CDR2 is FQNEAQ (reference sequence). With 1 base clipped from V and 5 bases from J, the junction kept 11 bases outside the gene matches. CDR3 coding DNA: TGTGCCAGCAGCTTAGTGACAACTACTAGCGGGGCCAACAATGAGCAGTTCTTC. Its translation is CASSLVTTTSGANNEQFF.

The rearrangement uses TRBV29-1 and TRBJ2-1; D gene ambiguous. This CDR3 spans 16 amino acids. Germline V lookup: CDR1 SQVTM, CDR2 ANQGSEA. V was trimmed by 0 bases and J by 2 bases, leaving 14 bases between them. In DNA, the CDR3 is TGCAGCGTTGAAGATCCCTCGTATAGGACCTACAATGAGCAGTTCTTC. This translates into CSVEDPSYRTYNEQFF.

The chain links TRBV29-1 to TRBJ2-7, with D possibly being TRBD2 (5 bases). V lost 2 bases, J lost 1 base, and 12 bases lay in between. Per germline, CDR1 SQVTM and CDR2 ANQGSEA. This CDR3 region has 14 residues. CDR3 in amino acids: CSVEPGPGSYEQYF. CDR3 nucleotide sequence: TGCAGCGTTGAACCTGGACCGGGGTCCTACGAGCAGTACTTC.

The CDR3 DNA follows: TGCGCCAGCAGTGAGAGGGGTCGGGCCGTAAGTGAGGAAGCTTTCTTT. The encoded protein is CASSERGRAVSEEAFF. The gene calls are TRBV10-1 and TRBJ1-1, with D maybe TRBD1 (5 bases). The germline V gene encodes CDR1 WNHNN and CDR2 SYGVQD (reference sequence). This CDR3 spans 16 amino acids. Between the trimmed V and J ends, which lost 2 bases and 8 bases, there was a span of 21 bases.

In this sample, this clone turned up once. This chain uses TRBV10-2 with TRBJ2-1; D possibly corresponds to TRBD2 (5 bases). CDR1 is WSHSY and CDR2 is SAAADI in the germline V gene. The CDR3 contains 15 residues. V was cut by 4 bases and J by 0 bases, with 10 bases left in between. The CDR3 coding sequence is TGCGCCAGCAGTGGTCGGGGTAGCTCCTACAATGAGCAGTTCTTC. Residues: CASSGRGSSYNEQFF.

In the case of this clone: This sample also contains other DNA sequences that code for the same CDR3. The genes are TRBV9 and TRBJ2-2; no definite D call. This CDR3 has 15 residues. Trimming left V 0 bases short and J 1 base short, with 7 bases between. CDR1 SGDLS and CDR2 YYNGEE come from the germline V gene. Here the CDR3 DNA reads TGTGCCAGCAGCGTAGAGGGCGGGAACACCGGGGAGCTGTTTTTT. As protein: CASSVEGGNTGELFF.

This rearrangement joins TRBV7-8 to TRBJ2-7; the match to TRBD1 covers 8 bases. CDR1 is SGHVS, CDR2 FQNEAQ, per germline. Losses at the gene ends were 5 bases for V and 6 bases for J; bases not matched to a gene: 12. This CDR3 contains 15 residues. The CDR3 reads CASSPDTGQGFEQYF. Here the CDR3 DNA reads TGTGCCAGCAGCCCCGATACCGGACAGGGATTCGAGCAGTACTTC.

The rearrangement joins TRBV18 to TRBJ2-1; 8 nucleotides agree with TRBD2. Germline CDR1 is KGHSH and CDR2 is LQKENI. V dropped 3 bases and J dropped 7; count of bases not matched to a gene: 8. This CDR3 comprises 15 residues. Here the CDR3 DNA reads TGTGCCAGCTCACCTCTTGGGACTAGGGAAAATGAGCAGTTCTTC. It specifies CASSPLGTRENEQFF.

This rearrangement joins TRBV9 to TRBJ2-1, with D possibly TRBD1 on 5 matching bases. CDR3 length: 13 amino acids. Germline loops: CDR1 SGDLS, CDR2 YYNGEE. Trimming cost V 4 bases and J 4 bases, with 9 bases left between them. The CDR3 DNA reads TGTGCCAGCAGCAGGGGAAGATACAATGAGCAGTTCTTC. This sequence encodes CASSRGRYNEQFF. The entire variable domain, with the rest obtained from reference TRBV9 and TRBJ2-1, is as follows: DSGVTQTPKHLITATGQRVTLRCSPRSGDLSVYWYQQSLDQGLQFLIQYYNGEERAKGNILERFSAQQFPDLHSELNLSSLELGDSALYFCASSRGRYNEQFFGPGTRLTVL.

CDR3 loop: CASINRESLYEQYF. Written as DNA, the CDR3 is TGTGCCAGCATAAACCGGGAGAGTCTCTACGAGCAGTACTTC. The rearrangement uses TRBV28 and TRBJ2-7, with a weak D call TRBD2 (6 bases). Germline CDR1 reads MDHEN; CDR2 reads SYDVKM. V was clipped by 7 bases and J by 3 bases, with 16 bases between them. The CDR3 contains 14 residues.

CDR3 DNA: TGTGCCAGCAGCTTAGCGGATGCGGGAGGGCCCTACGAGCAGTACTTC. Encoded protein: CASSLADAGGPYEQYF. The chain employs TRBV7-9 and TRBJ2-7, with 9 bases matching TRBD2. The CDR3 has 16 amino acids. After removal of 0 bases from V and 2 bases from J, the junction contained 5 bases not matched to a gene. Germline V gene data show CDR1 as SEHNR and CDR2 as FQNEAQ (reference sequence). The whole variable domain, remainder taken from reference TRBV7-9 and TRBJ2-7, is DTGVSQNPRHKITKRGQNVTFRCDPISEHNRLYWYRQTLGQGPEFLTYFQNEAQLEKSRLLSDRFSAERPKGSFSTLEIQRTEQGDSAMYLCASSLADAGGPYEQYFGPGTRLTVT.

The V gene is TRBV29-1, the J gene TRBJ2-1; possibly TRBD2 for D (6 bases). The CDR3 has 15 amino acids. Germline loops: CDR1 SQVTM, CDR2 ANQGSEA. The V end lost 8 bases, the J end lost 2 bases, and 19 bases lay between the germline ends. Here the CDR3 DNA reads TGCAGCTTAAACCCTGGGGGGATTGCCTACAATGAGCAGTTCTTC. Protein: CSLNPGGIAYNEQFF.

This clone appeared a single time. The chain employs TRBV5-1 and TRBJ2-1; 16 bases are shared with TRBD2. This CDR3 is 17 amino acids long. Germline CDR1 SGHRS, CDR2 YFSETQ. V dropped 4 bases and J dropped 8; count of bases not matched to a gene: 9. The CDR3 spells CASSGTSGRAIRDEQFF. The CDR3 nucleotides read TGCGCCAGCAGCGGGACTAGCGGGAGGGCCATTCGCGATGAGCAGTTCTTC.

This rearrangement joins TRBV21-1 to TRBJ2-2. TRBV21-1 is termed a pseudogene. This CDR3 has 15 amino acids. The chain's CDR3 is CASSKGDGTTGELFF. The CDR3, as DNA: TGTGCCAGCAGCAAAGGGGACGGTACAACAGGGGAGCTGTTTTTT.